The present TCR beta chain was sequenced within a study of Tregs in tolerant kidney transplant recipients. General study points: Few patients were studied, so findings need validation in larger groups. Some patients' samples used different primers over time, so nucleotide sequences weren't comparable. Tregs expanded with activated donor B cells seemed most donor-specific.

J gave up 15 bases and V 1 base, and 14 bases lay outside the gene matches. The CDR3 has 15 amino acids. Germline lookup yields CDR1 SGHTA and CDR2 FQGNSA. Recipients received nonmyeloablative bone marrow transplants from related graft donors, with transient mixed chimerism. CD4+CD25+CD127- Tregs, CD4+CD25- non-Tregs, CD4 and CD8 cells were sorted. Profiled with immunoSEQ multiplex PCR; TCRdb holds only in-frame clones, not every one. The sample includes tens of thousands of clones, roughly nine tenths seen only once; the top ten take roughly 15%. In regard to this clone: Its antigen is not known.

The clonotype comes from a human patient who received a combined kidney and bone marrow transplant. Some T cells may trace back to the graft donor. The rearrangement uses TRBV7-2 and TRBJ2-1, with TRBD2 identical over 8 bases. Sample: CD8+ T cells from blood (PBMCs), taken 24 months after the transplant. The CDR3 nucleotides read TGTGCCAGCAGCTTAGAGTCCACTAGCGGATGGTCTGGGTTCTTC. Protein: CASSLESTSGWSGFF.